The clone carrying this TCR beta chain showed up many times. The antigen is unknown. J gave up 3 bases and V 6 bases, and 12 bases lay outside the gene matches. Germline-derived CDR1 and CDR2 are SEHNR and FQNEAQ (reference sequence). CDR3 length equals 17 residues. The data belong to a study of T cell repertoires in cytomegalovirus infection. On the study more broadly: CMV infection plus the matching HLA type was flagged by public TCR beta signatures. Study observations and caveats: Cumulated frequencies of public TCR beta families served to identify carriers of CMV plus the relevant HLA.

TCRdb re-analysed the reads in MiXCR, keeping a single row per CDR3 protein. This sample carries fewer than 1,000,000 distinct CDR3 sequences, less than 40% of them seen once, and the ten largest clones take roughly 13%. The material was cultured CD8+ T cells from PBMCs, obtained from culture after CMV antigen stimulation. The sequence derives from a human donor in good health (CMV status not recorded). Some clones in this sample may be carry-over from other donors' samples. The rearrangement uses TRBV7-9 and TRBJ1-2, with 11 bases lining up with TRBD1. The CDR3: CASSSGTGGIMDYGYTF. DNA of the CDR3: TGTGCCAGCAGTTCCGGGACAGGGGGGATAATGGACTATGGCTACACCTTC.